These 30 T cell receptor beta chains came from one sample sequenced in a study of CD8 T cells in ankylosing spondylitis. Study-wide results and caveats: Among TCR beta sequences, a motif of eight highly homologous variants appeared characteristic of ankylosing spondylitis blood.

TCRdb re-analysed the 5' RACE reads in MiXCR, keeping a single row per CDR3 protein. The repertoire holds about 750,000 distinct CDR3 sequences, with around 17% as singletons. The antigens these receptors bind are not known. The sequenced material came from blood, either unsorted or a sorted T cell fraction (not recorded which). All receptors derive from a male donor with ankylosing spondylitis.

This sequence joins TRBV5-1 and TRBJ1-3, with a possible D match to TRBD1 (5 bases). Germline CDR1 SGHRS, CDR2 YFSETQ. V was clipped by 2 bases and J by 2 bases, with 8 bases between them. The length of the CDR3 is 14 residues. As DNA, the CDR3 is TGCGCCAGCAGCTTCGGACAAACTGGAAACACCATATATTTT. Its protein is CASSFGQTGNTIYF.

The V and J genes are TRBV7-2 and TRBJ2-1; TRBD2 aligns across 10 bases. J gave up 9 bases and V 1 base, and 6 bases lay outside the gene matches. Germline values: CDR1 SGHTA, CDR2 FQGNSA. The CDR3 has 15 amino acids. The chain's CDR3 is CASSLEWLAGVEQFF. CDR3 bases: TGTGCCAGCAGCTTAGAGTGGCTAGCGGGAGTTGAGCAGTTCTTC.

V usage is TRBV20-1 and J usage is TRBJ2-5; perhaps TRBD2 as D (5 bases). The V end was cut by 5 bases, the J end by 1 base, with 11 bases between. CDR3 length: 13 residues. Germline V lookup: CDR1 DFQATT, CDR2 SNEGSKA (reference sequence). The CDR3 DNA follows: TGCAGTGCTCTCCCCGGGGTCCAAGAGACCCAGTACTTC. Its protein product is CSALPGVQETQYF.

This clonotype was observed many times. This chain joins TRBV29-1 and TRBJ2-1; TRBD2 matches at 12 bases. CDR3 length equals 15 residues. V lost 1 base, J lost 2 bases, and 0 bases stayed unmatched. Germline V gene sequence: CDR1 SQVTM, CDR2 ANQGSEA. This chain's CDR3 is CSVEGLAGAYNEQFF. The CDR3 DNA sequence: TGCAGCGTTGAAGGACTAGCGGGAGCCTACAATGAGCAGTTCTTC.

The gene calls are TRBV6-2 or TRBV6-3 and TRBJ2-1, with TRBD2 identical over 8 bases. Per the germline V gene, CDR1 is MNHEY and CDR2 is SVGEGT. The CDR3 sequence is 13 residues long. V gave up 4 bases and J gave up 7 bases; unmatched junction bases: 3. The CDR3 here is CASSSLAANEQFF. Here the CDR3 DNA reads TGTGCCAGCAGTTCACTAGCGGCAAATGAGCAGTTCTTC.

The V call is TRBV4-1, the J call TRBJ2-7, with D possibly being TRBD2 (6 bases). Germline CDR1 MGHRA, CDR2 YSYEKL. Trimming pared 1 base from V and 0 bases from J, leaving 13 bases between. The CDR3 contains 16 residues. CDR3 in amino acids: CASSQVLAGFSYEQYF. The CDR3 DNA follows: TGCGCCAGCAGCCAAGTTCTCGCGGGGTTCTCCTACGAGCAGTACTTC.

This clonotype occurred a few times. The V and J genes are TRBV29-1 and TRBJ2-1; TRBD2 matches at 8 bases. Looked up from germline, CDR1 is SQVTM and CDR2 is ANQGSEA. This CDR3 has 14 amino acids. V was pared by 2 bases and J by 7 bases, with 7 bases of the junction left unmatched. The CDR3 nucleotides are TGCAGCGTTGAAACGACGGGGGGGTGGAATGAGCAGTTCTTC. Translating gives CSVETTGGWNEQFF.

This clonotype was counted a few times. The chain uses TRBV5-1 and TRBJ2-1; D possibly corresponds to TRBD1 (6 bases). CDR1 and CDR2 (germline): SGHRS, YFSETQ. V gave up 6 bases and J gave up 6 bases, with 19 bases separating them. This CDR3 is 15 amino acids long. In DNA form, the CDR3 reads TGCGCCAGCAAGGTGCAGAGCCCAGGGGTCAATGAGCAGTTCTTC. This translates into CASKVQSPGVNEQFF.

This clonotype appeared a few times. CDR3 in DNA: TGTGCCAGAAAACGGGAGGATGAGCAGTTCTTC. Amino acid sequence: CARKREDEQFF. The chain couples TRBV28 to TRBJ2-1; the match to TRBD2 covers 7 bases. The CDR3 spans 11 residues. The V gene end was trimmed by 9 bases and the J gene end by 8 bases; junction bases not matched to a gene: 4. In germline, CDR1 is MDHEN, CDR2 SYDVKM.

The chain joins TRBV10-3 to TRBJ1-1; tentative D call: TRBD1 (5 bases). Germline V gives CDR1 ENHRY, CDR2 SYGVKD. The CDR3 is 12 amino acids. CDR3 coding DNA: TGTGGTTCCTCGGCAGGGCCCACTGAAGCTTTCTTT. Encoded protein: CGSSAGPTEAFF.

The genes are TRBV29-1 and TRBJ1-1; D is ambiguous. Germline lookup yields CDR1 SQVTM and CDR2 ANQGSEA. The CDR3 totals 11 residues. DNA of the CDR3: TGCAGTGGACGGACGAACACTGAAGCTTTCTTT. Translated, it gives CSGRTNTEAFF.

This clonotype was seen a handful of times. The chain has TRBV13 and TRBJ2-2; 7 bases are a match to TRBD1. V lost 5 bases to trimming and J lost 2 bases; unmatched junction nucleotides: 8. The CDR3 consists of 16 residues. Germline V gene lookup returns CDR1 PRHDT and CDR2 FYEKMQ (reference sequence). The CDR3 spells CASSPKDRANTGELFF. The CDR3 nucleotides are TGTGCCAGCAGCCCCAAAGACAGGGCTAACACCGGGGAGCTGTTTTTT.

This clonotype was found a few times. The chain uses TRBV5-1 and TRBJ2-3; TRBD2 is a possible D gene (7 bases). Trimming removed 4 bases from V and 1 base from J, with 16 bases in between. The germline gives CDR1 SGHRS, CDR2 YFSETQ. The length of the CDR3 is 16 residues. CDR3 in amino acids: CASSQIGGGGTDTQYF. CDR3 nucleotides: TGCGCCAGCAGCCAAATCGGCGGGGGCGGCACAGATACGCAGTATTTT.

There are a few counts of this clonotype. The CDR3 bases are TGCAGTACCTTTACTAGCGGGTTAAGCTCCTACGAGCAGTACTTC. Translation: CSTFTSGLSSYEQYF. The chain recombines TRBV20-1 with TRBJ2-7; 9 nucleotides match TRBD2. Germline-derived CDR1 and CDR2 are DFQATT and SNEGSKA (reference sequence). The CDR3 is made up of 15 amino acids. V dropped 8 bases and J dropped 0; count of bases not matched to a gene: 11.

V usage is TRBV6-2 or TRBV6-3 and J usage is TRBJ2-7; possible D gene TRBD1, 5 bases. In germline, CDR1 is MNHEY, CDR2 SVGEGT. The CDR3 has 16 residues. V lost 2 bases to trimming and J lost 4 bases, with 18 bases between them. Here the CDR3 reads CASSYVGLRTSYEQYF. The CDR3 nucleotides are TGTGCCAGCAGTTACGTGGGGCTCAGGACCTCTTACGAGCAGTACTTC.

V gene TRBV7-9 combines with J gene TRBJ2-7; TRBD1 matches at 9 bases. The length of the CDR3 is 15 residues. Germline CDR1 SEHNR, CDR2 FQNEAQ (reference sequence). With V trimmed by 8 bases and J by 1 base, 9 bases remained unmatched. The chain's CDR3 is CASCWGQGGSYEQYF. CDR3 nucleotide sequence: TGTGCCAGCTGTTGGGGACAGGGAGGATCCTACGAGCAGTACTTC.

The chain couples TRBV2 to TRBJ2-1, with 13 bases that match TRBD2. Germline loops: CDR1 SNHLY, CDR2 FYNNEI. V was clipped by 8 bases and J by 4 bases; unmatched bases: 5. The CDR3 extends over 15 amino acids. The CDR3 DNA follows: TGTGCCAGCGACGGGACTAGCGGGGAATACAATGAGCAGTTCTTC. Its translation is CASDGTSGEYNEQFF.

This clonotype was observed at least ten times. The chain employs TRBV18 and TRBJ2-1; D perhaps matches TRBD1 (6 bases). The V gene lost 3 bases and the J gene lost 6 bases, with 15 bases spanning the gap. CDR1 KGHSH and CDR2 LQKENI come from the germline V gene. The CDR3 has 15 residues. This chain's CDR3 is CASSPSEGHGNEQFF. The DNA of the CDR3 is TGTGCCAGCTCACCCTCCGAGGGACATGGCAATGAGCAGTTCTTC.

This clonotype occurred many times. The chain recombines TRBV28 with TRBJ2-7; tentatively, D is TRBD2 (5 bases). This CDR3 spans 15 amino acids. Trimming removed 4 bases from V and 3 bases from J, with 16 bases in between. Germline lookup yields CDR1 MDHEN and CDR2 SYDVKM. The DNA of the CDR3 is TGTGCCAGCAGTTCACAACTTAGCGCCCACTACGAGCAGTACTTC. Its protein is CASSSQLSAHYEQYF.

The chain combines TRBV29-1 with TRBJ2-7; TRBD2 aligns across 13 bases. With V trimmed by 1 base and J by 5 bases, 23 bases remained unmatched. This CDR3 comprises 21 residues. Germline lookup yields CDR1 SQVTM and CDR2 ANQGSEA. CDR3 region: CSVEVMKRGATSGRPVDEQYF. CDR3 nucleotide sequence: TGCAGCGTTGAAGTGATGAAGCGGGGTGCGACTAGCGGGAGGCCCGTGGACGAGCAGTACTTC.

This clonotype was found many times. The V call is TRBV4-3, the J call TRBJ1-4, with D maybe TRBD1 (6 bases). The CDR3 loop spans 15 amino acids. The V gene lost 1 base and the J gene lost 5 bases, with 11 bases spanning the gap. Germline lookup yields CDR1 LGHNA and CDR2 YSLEER. CDR3 DNA sequence: TGCGCCAGCAGCCAAGGTCCGCAGGGGAATGAAAAACTGTTTTTT. It specifies CASSQGPQGNEKLFF.

The chain has TRBV2 and TRBJ2-7; D is perhaps TRBD2 (5 bases). CDR1 and CDR2 from the germline V gene are SNHLY and FYNNEI. Trimming removed 6 bases from V and 0 bases from J, with 6 bases in between. The CDR3 has 12 amino acids. In DNA, the CDR3 is TGTGCCAGCAGGGGAGTCTCCTACGAGCAGTACTTC. This encodes CASRGVSYEQYF.

The sample holds a few counts of this clonotype. This chain uses TRBV7-2 with TRBJ2-5, with TRBD1 matching over 9 bases. CDR3 length equals 16 residues. CDR1 and CDR2 from the germline V gene are SGHTA and FQGNSA. The V gene end was trimmed by 1 base and the J gene end by 1 base; junction bases not matched to a gene: 4. The CDR3 bases are TGTGCCAGCAGCTTAGTAGGGACAGGGTCCCAAGAGACCCAGTACTTC. This gives the protein CASSLVGTGSQETQYF.

This clonotype was picked up a small number of times. This rearrangement joins TRBV27 to TRBJ2-3, with D unresolved. With 5 bases removed from V and 4 bases from J, the gap between germline ends came to 16 bases. The germline CDR1 and CDR2 sequences are MNHEY and SMNVEV (reference sequence). The CDR3 has 15 residues. The CDR3 sequence: CASSPNRPSPDTQYF. The CDR3 DNA follows: TGTGCCAGCAGTCCGAACCGCCCTAGTCCAGATACGCAGTATTTT.

This clonotype was counted ten times or more. One end of the junction is discordant with germline, which a read error may explain. The chain is built from TRBV7-2 and TRBJ2-7; possibly TRBD2 for D (6 bases). This CDR3 contains 13 residues. The germline gives CDR1 SGHTA, CDR2 FQGNSA. The CDR3 reads CASSLAAAYEQYF. In DNA form, the CDR3 reads TGTGCCAGCAGTTTAGCGGCTGCCTACGAGCAGTACTTC. Full variable domain (rest looked up from reference TRBV7-2 and TRBJ2-7): GAGVSQSPSNKVTEKGKDVELRCDPISGHTALYWYRQSLGQGLEFLIYFQGNSAPDKSGLPSDRFSAERTGGSVSTLTIQRTQQEDSAVYLCASSLAAAYEQYFGPGTRLTVT.

About this clonotype: A read error may produce the germline difference seen at one junction end. The chain carries TRBV12-3 or TRBV12-4 and TRBJ2-5; TRBD2 matches 7 bases. The CDR3 sequence is 16 residues long. The chain's CDR3 is CASSLGKTGGMETQYF. DNA for the CDR3: TGTGCCAGCAGCTTAGGGAAGACGGGGGGTATGGAGACCCAGTACTTC.

The chain recombines TRBV20-1 with TRBJ1-3, with D unresolved. Germline V lookup: CDR1 DFQATT, CDR2 SNEGSKA (reference sequence). V lost 6 bases to trimming and J lost 0 bases, with 15 bases between them. The length of the CDR3 is 15 residues. The CDR3 DNA follows: TGCAGTGCCTCAAAAGGCCGGGACTCTGGAAACACCATATATTTT. This sequence encodes CSASKGRDSGNTIYF.

This clonotype was counted ten times or more. The chain recombines TRBV18 with TRBJ1-1, with D tentatively TRBD1 (5 bases). Germline V gives CDR1 KGHSH, CDR2 LQKENI. The CDR3 sequence is 16 residues long. Trimming took off 6 bases at V and 1 base at J, with 18 bases between the two ends. The CDR3 here is CASSLTQGGANTEAFF. DNA for the CDR3: TGTGCCAGCTCTCTCACGCAGGGTGGTGCGAACACTGAAGCTTTCTTT.

This sequence joins TRBV29-1 and TRBJ2-7, with D perhaps matching TRBD1 (5 bases). Germline lookup yields CDR1 SQVTM and CDR2 ANQGSEA. The length of the CDR3 is 12 residues. Trimming pared 3 bases from V and 4 bases from J, leaving 10 bases between. DNA of the CDR3: TGCAGCGTTGAGGACACCGGTTACGAGCAGTACTTC. Translated: CSVEDTGYEQYF.

This clonotype was counted only a few times. CDR3 sequence reads: CASSDYSGTSTDTQYF. CDR3 coding DNA: TGTGCCAGCAGTGATTATAGTGGGACTAGCACAGATACGCAGTATTTT. V usage is TRBV2 and J usage is TRBJ2-3, with D possibly being TRBD2 (6 bases). The ends were cut back, 3 bases at V and 0 bases at J, with 13 bases in the middle. CDR1 is SNHLY and CDR2 is FYNNEI in the germline V gene. The CDR3 is 16 amino acids.